This T cell receptor (beta chain) stems from a study of cytomegalovirus exposure and HLA in healthy donors. Regarding the study as a whole: TCR beta chain V- and J-gene trimming was linked, in a later analysis, to a missense variant in DCLRE1C.

The PCR contained 60 Vbeta and 13 Jbeta primers. Profiled with immunoSEQ multiplex PCR; TCRdb holds only in-frame clones, not every one. The data hold fewer than 120,000 clones, with 75% to 90% observed a single time. Concerning this clone itself: The target antigen is unknown.

The V end was cut by 1 base, the J end by 0 bases, with 10 bases between. The CDR3 length is 16 residues. The germline V gene encodes CDR1 SGHDN and CDR2 FVKESK. The sample was PBMCs. This TCR derives from a middle-aged man in good health and CMV-seronegative. V and J are TRBV14 and TRBJ1-3, with D tentatively TRBD1 (6 bases). This chain's CDR3 is CASSQVQGYSGNTIYF. In nucleotides, the CDR3 is TGTGCCAGCAGCCAAGTACAGGGATACTCTGGAAACACCATATATTTT.